The 14 T cell receptor beta chains listed next were all sequenced from one sample in a study of long-term antiretroviral therapy in people with HIV (dated by TCRdb to 2021 to 2024). The immunoSEQ hsTCRB v3.0 assay was used at survey level resolution to sequence the TRB variable region. Imported from immuneACCESS, the table was reduced by TCRdb to in-frame sequences with V and J called. These copies leave out some clones; in studies compared against another copy, an unresolved V gene accounts for under half, and the cause of the remainder is not known. In all, the sample holds about 29,000 clones, and approximately 90% of those were seen once. The leading ten clones occupy 3.5% to 5% of the sample. Material: unsorted PBMCs, obtained 0.5 years after starting antiretroviral therapy. The receptors derive from a woman aged 18-29 years with HIV.

The chain carries TRBV4-3 and TRBJ2-7, with D possibly being TRBD1 or TRBD2 (5 bases each). Per the germline V gene, CDR1 is LGHNA and CDR2 is YSLEER. The V end was cut by 3 bases, the J end by 2 bases, with 17 bases between. This CDR3 is built from 16 residues. DNA of the CDR3: TGCGCCAGCAGCCATGACAACCGGGACCCCACCTACGAGCAGTACTTC. Translating gives CASSHDNRDPTYEQYF.

This sequence joins TRBV7-2 and TRBJ2-7, with TRBD1 identical over 11 bases. V was clipped by 3 bases and J by 1 base; unmatched bases: 2. The CDR3 runs to 15 residues. Germline lookup yields CDR1 SGHTA and CDR2 FQGNSA. The CDR3 DNA reads TGTGCCAGCAGCTTCGGGACAGGGGGATCCTACGAGCAGTACTTC. Translated: CASSFGTGGSYEQYF.

The V call is TRBV6-5, the J call TRBJ1-4; 9 bases line up with TRBD1. This CDR3 spans 15 amino acids. Trimming took 6 bases from V and 6 from J; bases not matched to a gene: 8. Per the germline V gene, CDR1 is MNHEY and CDR2 is SVGAGI. The CDR3 protein is CASRQGGQGYEKLFF. The CDR3 nucleotides read TGTGCCAGCAGGCAGGGTGGACAGGGGTATGAAAAACTGTTTTTT.

The chain links TRBV11-1 to TRBJ2-7, with TRBD2 matching over 13 bases. Germline values: CDR1 SGHAT, CDR2 FQDESV (reference sequence). V gave up 4 bases and J gave up 3 bases; unmatched junction bases: 6. The CDR3 length is 16 residues. CDR3 sequence: CASSSGLAGAIYEQYF. The CDR3 DNA sequence: TGTGCCAGCAGCTCTGGACTAGCGGGAGCGATCTACGAGCAGTACTTC.

The gene calls are TRBV28 and TRBJ1-1; weak D call: TRBD1 (5 bases). This CDR3 has 10 amino acids. CDR1 and CDR2 from the germline V gene are MDHEN and SYDVKM. V was cut by 5 bases and J by 11 bases, with 9 bases left in between. The DNA for the CDR3 is TGTGCCAGCAGTAACAGGCCTGCTTTCTTT. Its translation is CASSNRPAFF.

This clone was seen a single time. This chain links TRBV5-1 with TRBJ1-3; D is unresolved. The CDR3 loop spans 15 amino acids. The V end was cut by 0 bases, the J end by 2 bases, with 9 bases between. Germline assignment: CDR1 SGHRS and CDR2 YFSETQ. This CDR3 is CASSLAAGAGNTIYF. The CDR3 bases are TGCGCCAGCAGCTTGGCGGCTGGCGCTGGAAACACCATATATTTT.

This chain links TRBV21-1 with TRBJ1-1. TRBV21-1 is shown as a pseudogene. There are 16 residues in the CDR3. The CDR3 spells CASSRPLREANPEAFF. DNA for the CDR3: TGTGCCAGCAGCCGCCCCCTGCGGGAAGCCAACCCTGAAGCTTTCTTT.

V usage is TRBV7-9 and J usage is TRBJ2-5, with D perhaps matching TRBD1 (6 bases). The CDR3 has 15 amino acids. Trimming took 3 bases from V and 3 from J, leaving 14 bases between them. Germline V gene lookup returns CDR1 SEHNR and CDR2 FQNEAQ (reference sequence). The CDR3 region is CASSFGGGQKETQYF. The CDR3 nucleotides read TGTGCCAGCAGCTTTGGGGGCGGACAAAAAGAGACCCAGTACTTC.

The CDR3: CASSNEETGPSYEQYF. The CDR3 DNA is TGTGCCAGCAGCAACGAAGAAACTGGCCCCTCCTACGAGCAGTACTTC. The genes are TRBV21-1 and TRBJ2-7. TRBV21-1 is given as a pseudogene. This CDR3 has 16 residues.

The chain carries TRBV27 and TRBJ2-1; D remains unclear. The germline gives CDR1 MNHEY, CDR2 SMNVEV (reference sequence). V was shortened by 2 bases and J by 4 bases, with 12 bases between the two germline ends. The CDR3 extends over 15 amino acids. The CDR3 spells CASSLGTTAYNEQFF. CDR3 bases: TGTGCCAGCAGTTTAGGTACTACAGCATACAATGAGCAGTTCTTC.

V and J are TRBV6-4 and TRBJ2-1, with TRBD1 as a possible D gene (6 bases). The CDR3 contains 12 residues. V lost 3 bases to trimming and J lost 6 bases, with 6 bases between them. Germline CDR1 is MRHNA and CDR2 is SNTAGT. CDR3 nucleotide sequence: TGTGCCAGCAGTGAGACAGGCAATGAGCAGTTCTTC. This encodes CASSETGNEQFF.

In the case of this clone: Mismatch with germline at one junction end may stem from a read error. The DNA of the CDR3 is TGTGCCAGCAGCGAAGAACCGGGCCGAACTAGGGGCTACACCTTC. This sequence encodes CASSEEPGRTRGYTF. The genes are TRBV6-1 and TRBJ1-2; D gene ambiguous. The CDR3 contains 15 residues. CDR1 is MNHNS, CDR2 SASEGT, per germline.

As to this clone: Other DNA sequences in this sample translate to the same CDR3. The chain is built from TRBV6-6 and TRBJ1-5, with D unclear. V was cut by 3 bases and J by 4 bases, with 4 bases left in between. Germline values: CDR1 MNHNY, CDR2 SVGAGI (reference sequence). The length of the CDR3 is 12 residues. The CDR3 nucleotides are TGTGCCAGCAGTTATTTAAATCAGCCCCAGCATTTT. Translating it yields CASSYLNQPQHF.

The CDR3 DNA is TGTGCCAGCAGTTTAATGGCGGGAGGGCCGGTTGAGCAGTTCTTC. Protein product: CASSLMAGGPVEQFF. The genes are TRBV27 and TRBJ2-1; 9 nucleotides line up with TRBD2. V lost 2 bases and J lost 9; bases outside the gene matches: 8. This CDR3 is 15 amino acids long. CDR1 is MNHEY, CDR2 SMNVEV, per germline (reference sequence).